What follows are 16 T cell receptor beta chains derived from one specimen sequenced in a study of regulatory T cells in long-lasting Graves disease. Noted time point: newly diagnosed GD, antithyroid drugs for less than 3 months. The TCR library was made from RNA extracted from PBMCs. Relying on iRepertoire HTBI primers and Arm-PCR of CDR3 regions, the team built TCR beta libraries. Via MiXCR, TCRdb re-called the multiplex PCR reads, giving one row per CDR3 protein. Among about 440,000 distinct CDR3 sequences listed, about 15% were seen once. Separately, the same data were catalogued under a study of T cells in Graves' hyperthyroidism and ophthalmopathy.

This specimen consisted of peripheral blood mononuclear cells (PBMCs), obtained at new diagnosis, from a patient treated with antithyroid drugs. The receptors derive from a woman aged 25 to 39 with Graves disease.

Many counts were recorded for this clonotype. The chain links TRBV12-3 or TRBV12-4 to TRBJ2-1; D may be TRBD1 (6 bases). Trimming cost V 2 bases and J 9 bases, with 11 bases left between them. The CDR3 has 13 amino acids. The CDR3 DNA reads TGTGCCAGCAGTTTAATGGGGGCTGGTGAGCAGTTCTTC. It encodes CASSLMGAGEQFF.

With regard to this clonotype: A read error is the likely source, as a far larger clone sits one nucleotide away. The rearrangement links TRBV20-1 to TRBJ2-7, with 12 nucleotides matching TRBD2. CDR1 and CDR2 (germline): DFQATT, SNEGSKA (reference sequence). The ends lost 0 bases at V and 7 bases at J; junction bases unmatched: 22. The CDR3 is made up of 20 amino acids. Here the CDR3 reads CSARDLVWLAGGSSYNEQYF. DNA of the CDR3: TGCAGTGCTAGAGATCTGGTATGGCTAGCGGGAGGGAGCTCCTACAATGAGCAGTACTTC.

The chain carries TRBV19 and TRBJ2-7; no reliable D call. The CDR3 loop spans 12 amino acids. Germline loops: CDR1 LNHDA, CDR2 SQIVND (reference sequence). Trimming took off 5 bases at V and 7 bases at J, with 12 bases between the two ends. CDR3 coding DNA: TGTGCCAGTAGTTGGACGGGTCGGGAGCAGTACTTC. Its protein is CASSWTGREQYF.

This clonotype was detected many times. This chain links TRBV2 with TRBJ1-1; weak D call: TRBD1 (5 bases). The V end lost 4 bases, the J end lost 11 bases, and 17 bases lay between the germline ends. The CDR3 is 13 amino acids. Germline V gives CDR1 SNHLY, CDR2 FYNNEI. DNA for the CDR3: TGTGCCAGCAGTGGGGGGGGACCAAACTCGGCTTTCTTT. Protein product: CASSGGGPNSAFF. The full variable domain, with the rest looked up from reference TRBV2 and TRBJ1-1, is EPEVTQTPSHQVTQMGQEVILRCVPISNHLYFYWYRQILGQKVEFLVSFYNNEISEKSEIFDDQFSVERPDGSNFTLKIRSTKLEDSAMYFCASSGGGPNSAFFGQGTRLTVV.

The chain uses TRBV5-1 and TRBJ2-7; D unresolved. With 4 bases removed from V and 6 bases from J, the gap between germline ends came to 14 bases. The CDR3 is made up of 13 amino acids. CDR1 and CDR2 (germline): SGHRS, YFSETQ. CDR3 nucleotides: TGCGCCAGCAGCGGATTGCTCGTCGGCGAGCAGTACTTC. It codes for CASSGLLVGEQYF.

This clonotype was counted ten times or more. CDR3 amino acids: CASSPGTAEQYF. CDR3 sequence (DNA): TGCGCCAGCAGCCCCGGGACAGCCGAGCAGTACTTC. The chain uses TRBV5-1 and TRBJ2-7; 7 nucleotides match TRBD1. V shed 4 bases and J 6 bases; nucleotides not matched to a gene: 4. Per the germline V gene, CDR1 is SGHRS and CDR2 is YFSETQ. CDR3 size: 12 residues.

Worth noting for this clonotype: Because the CDR3's place on the DNA is in doubt, the DNA is left out and the CDR3 is given as listed by TCRdb. The chain joins TRBV6-4 to TRBJ1-2; the tabulated D call, TRBD1, remains unverified against the DNA. Germline V lookup: CDR1 MRHNA, CDR2 SNTAGT. The CDR3 extends over 23 residues, inclusive of both ends. This CDR3 reads CASRSQGPGANVLTFGAGYGYTF.

This clonotype appeared many times. The chain recombines TRBV20-1 with TRBJ2-5; a possible D gene is TRBD1 (5 bases). Germline V lookup: CDR1 DFQATT, CDR2 SNEGSKA (reference sequence). Trimming pared 6 bases from V and 5 bases from J, leaving 7 bases between. The length of the CDR3 is 10 residues. The CDR3 DNA is TGCAGTGCCGCAGGGGAGACCCAGTACTTC. Protein sequence: CSAAGETQYF.

The rearrangement joins TRBV10-3 to TRBJ2-1, with D possibly TRBD2 on 6 matching bases. Germline V CDR1 and CDR2: ENHRY, SYGVKD. V was trimmed by 11 bases and J by 4 bases, leaving 9 bases between them. This CDR3 is built from 11 residues. CDR3 DNA sequence: TGTGCCGCCCGGGAGTACAATGAGCAGTTCTTC. Protein product: CAAREYNEQFF.

The chain joins TRBV6-2 or TRBV6-3 to TRBJ1-2; D not certain. The CDR3 consists of 13 residues. The V gene's germline CDR1 is MNHEY and CDR2 SVGEGT. The V end was cut by 5 bases, the J end by 2 bases, with 9 bases between. CDR3 region: CASSEWQNYGYTF. The DNA for the CDR3 is TGTGCCAGCAGTGAATGGCAGAACTATGGCTACACCTTC.

The J gene is TRBJ1-5, the V gene TRBV27, with 12 bases lining up with TRBD1. J gave up 4 bases and V 5 bases, and 12 bases lay outside the gene matches. Germline CDR1 and CDR2: MNHEY and SMNVEV (reference sequence). This CDR3 contains 18 residues. The CDR3: CASSHGGTGGIRNQPQHF. The CDR3 coding sequence is TGTGCCAGCAGTCATGGCGGGACAGGGGGCATCAGGAATCAGCCCCAGCATTTT.

This clonotype turned up a few times. A much larger clone sits a single nucleotide away, making a read error possible. This chain links TRBV28 with TRBJ2-3; D perhaps matches TRBD2 (5 bases). V shed 8 bases and J shed 10 bases, with 16 bases lying between them. Germline-derived CDR1 and CDR2 are MDHEN and SYDVKM. The CDR3 has 12 amino acids. The CDR3 DNA sequence: TGTGCCAGCGAGGGAACCGCCGGTGCGCAGTATTTT. Its protein is CASEGTAGAQYF.

This clonotype was seen only a few times. V and J are TRBV5-1 and TRBJ2-7; TRBD1 aligns across 9 bases. Germline-derived CDR1 and CDR2 are SGHRS and YFSETQ. Trimming removed 3 bases from V and 2 bases from J; junction bases left unmatched: 6. CDR3 size: 15 residues. This CDR3 reads CASSWGQGGTYEQYF. In nucleotides, the CDR3 is TGCGCCAGCAGCTGGGGACAGGGTGGTACCTACGAGCAGTACTTC.

Many counts were recorded for this clonotype. The chain combines TRBV28 with TRBJ2-7; 7 bases are a match to TRBD1. The V gene end was trimmed by 3 bases and the J gene end by 6 bases; junction bases not matched to a gene: 8. Germline V gene data show CDR1 as MDHEN and CDR2 as SYDVKM. The CDR3 runs to 14 residues. CDR3 sequence (DNA): TGTGCCAGCAGTTTGGCCCTCAGGACAGGCGAGCAGTACTTC. Translation gives CASSLALRTGEQYF.

This clonotype was seen ten or more times. The V and J genes are TRBV28 and TRBJ2-1; D tentatively reads TRBD1 or TRBD2 (6 bases each). The V gene lost 2 bases and the J gene lost 9 bases, with 11 bases spanning the gap. The length of the CDR3 is 13 residues. Germline V gives CDR1 MDHEN, CDR2 SYDVKM. The DNA of the CDR3 is TGTGCCAGCAGTTTAGTAGGGGGGAGTGAGCAGTTCTTC. This encodes CASSLVGGSEQFF.

Remarks on this clonotype: One end of the junction varies from germline; a read error may be responsible. V usage is TRBV5-5 and J usage is TRBJ1-2, with a tentative D call TRBD1 (5 bases). The germline V gene has CDR1 SGHKS and CDR2 YYEKEE (reference sequence). The CDR3 contains 14 residues. The CDR3 sequence: CASTYPPPGGTFRF. For the CDR3, the DNA is TGTGCCAGCACCTATCCCCCCCCGGGGGGGACCTTTCGTTTC.